This entry lists 27 T cell receptor beta chains sequenced from one sample in a study of T cells in Graves' hyperthyroidism and ophthalmopathy. Researchers took RNA transcripts and amplified the TCR beta CDR3 regions from them. HTBI primers were used for first-round RT-PCR of the TCR CDR3. TCRdb analysed the multiplex PCR reads with MiXCR anew, one entry per CDR3 protein. The sample contains hundreds of thousands of distinct CDR3 sequences, around 16% of which appear only once. The sample comprised blood. Receptors originate from a woman aged 18-30 years with Graves' hyperthyroidism.

In its sample, this clonotype was seen many times. This rearrangement joins TRBV12-3 or TRBV12-4 to TRBJ2-3; 8 positions agree with TRBD2. V gave up 5 bases and J gave up 2 bases; unmatched junction bases: 12. The CDR3 has 17 residues. Written as DNA, the CDR3 is TGTGCCAGCAGTCGACCCATAACTAGCGGCAACACAGATACGCAGTATTTT. It is translated as CASSRPITSGNTDTQYF.

J is TRBJ2-7 and V is TRBV13; the match to TRBD2 covers 8 bases. V shed 1 base and J 6 bases; nucleotides not matched to a gene: 5. The V gene's germline CDR1 is PRHDT and CDR2 FYEKMQ (reference sequence). This CDR3 region has 14 residues. The chain's CDR3 is CASSLVAGGGEQYF. The CDR3, as DNA: TGTGCCAGCAGCTTAGTCGCGGGGGGCGGCGAGCAGTACTTC. Full variable domain (outside the CDR3, taken from reference TRBV13 and TRBJ2-7): AAGVIQSPRHLIKEKRETATLKCYPIPRHDTVYWYQQGPGQDPQFLISFYEKMQSDKGSIPDRFSAQQFSDYHSELNMSSLELGDSALYFCASSLVAGGGEQYFGPGTRLTVT.

This clonotype was observed at least ten times. The gene calls are TRBV7-8 and TRBJ1-6; D uncertain. The CDR3 contains 16 residues. The ends were cut back, 1 base at V and 2 bases at J, with 9 bases in the middle. CDR1 SGHVS and CDR2 FQNEAQ come from the germline V gene. Here the CDR3 DNA reads TGTGCCAGCAGCTTAGTGGGGATCACCTATAATTCACCCCTCCACTTT. Protein sequence: CASSLVGITYNSPLHF.

This clonotype appeared many times. The chain joins TRBV15 to TRBJ1-2; the D gene is possibly TRBD1 (5 bases). The V gene's germline CDR1 is LNHNV and CDR2 YYDKDF (reference sequence). CDR3 length equals 13 residues. The V end was cut by 5 bases, the J end by 7 bases, with 14 bases between. The CDR3 DNA reads as TGTGCCACCAGCCCTCGTTTTGGGGCTGGCTACACCTTC. Translated: CATSPRFGAGYTF.

In its sample, this clonotype was seen a few times. The chain couples TRBV25-1 to TRBJ2-1; D gene unclear. Germline CDR1 MGHDK, CDR2 SYGVNS. Trimming removed 2 bases at V and 7 bases at J, with 9 bases between. CDR3 length equals 13 residues. As DNA, the CDR3 is TGTGCCAGCAGTGAAGTAAGAGGAAATGAGCAGTTCTTC. Protein sequence: CASSEVRGNEQFF.

This clonotype was seen a single time. No conserved phenylalanine or tryptophan ends this CDR3, so it is likely a read error. The chain is built from TRBV7-2 and TRBJ2-5; D gene uncertain. The V gene's germline CDR1 is SGHTA and CDR2 FQGNSA. Trimming shortened V by 5 bases and J by 5 bases, and 6 bases separated the two germline ends. This CDR3 is built from 11 residues. CDR3 protein: CASSPKETQYL. CDR3 nucleotide sequence: TGTGCCAGCAGCCCGAAGGAGACCCAGTACCTC.

This clonotype was picked up many times. This rearrangement joins TRBV13 to TRBJ2-7, with a tentative D call TRBD2 (5 bases). CDR3 length: 16 residues. Germline V gives CDR1 PRHDT, CDR2 FYEKMQ (reference sequence). The germline V and J ends were trimmed by 3 bases and 0 bases, with 15 bases remaining between them. The CDR3 DNA reads as TGTGCCAGCAGCTTTGTTGGACTGCCGGGCTCCTACGAGCAGTACTTC. It is translated as CASSFVGLPGSYEQYF.

This clonotype appeared many times. The chain has TRBV6-1 and TRBJ2-1; no definite D call. V was cut by 4 bases and J by 5 bases, with 21 bases left in between. The CDR3 is 17 residues long. Germline CDR1 and CDR2: MNHNS and SASEGT. The CDR3 protein is CASSAALHFLIDNEQFF. The CDR3 DNA sequence: TGTGCCAGCAGTGCTGCCTTGCACTTCCTGATCGACAATGAGCAGTTCTTC.

This clonotype was seen at least ten times. The chain uses TRBV28 and TRBJ1-6, with TRBD1 matching 7 bases. Trimming at V came to 8 bases and at J to 3 bases, leaving 19 bases not matched to a gene. In germline, CDR1 is MDHEN, CDR2 SYDVKM. The CDR3 extends over 19 amino acids. The CDR3 sequence: CASALTAGPGGLYNSPLHF. CDR3 DNA sequence: TGTGCCAGCGCCCTCACCGCAGGCCCAGGGGGACTCTATAATTCACCCCTCCACTTT. The full variable domain, with the rest looked up from reference TRBV28 and TRBJ1-6, is DVKVTQSSRYLVKRTGEKVFLECVQDMDHENMFWYRQDPGLGLRLIYFSYDVKMKEKGDIPEGYSVSREKKERFSLILESASTNQTSMYLCASALTAGPGGLYNSPLHFGNGTRLTVT.

This clonotype showed up many times. The chain combines TRBV12-3 or TRBV12-4 with TRBJ1-4; D uncertain. V lost 3 bases to trimming and J lost 4 bases, with 15 bases between them. The CDR3 consists of 16 residues. CDR3 sequence (DNA): TGTGCCAGCAGTTTTTTCTCGGGCAGCAGTAATGAAAAACTGTTTTTT. Translating gives CASSFFSGSSNEKLFF.

The rearrangement uses TRBV2 and TRBJ1-6; D unclear. CDR1 and CDR2 from the germline V gene are SNHLY and FYNNEI. The V and J ends lost 1 base and 8 bases respectively, with 12 bases between them. The CDR3 loop spans 15 amino acids. The CDR3 sequence is CASSEEKGLYSPLHF. CDR3 nucleotide sequence: TGTGCCAGCAGTGAAGAAAAGGGCCTTTATTCACCCCTCCACTTT.

Remarks on this clonotype: A much more abundant neighbour one base away suggests this may be a read error. The CDR3 loop reads CASSFRGSHTSTDAQYF. CDR3 nucleotide sequence: TGTGCCAGCAGCTTCCGGGGTAGTCACACTAGCACAGATGCGCAGTATTTT. J is TRBJ2-3 and V is TRBV9; D possibly corresponds to TRBD2 (6 bases). This CDR3 has 17 residues. The germline V gene has CDR1 SGDLS and CDR2 YYNGEE.

The chain carries TRBV2 and TRBJ2-3, with 13 positions matching TRBD2. The CDR3 contains 18 residues. V shed 3 bases and J 0 bases; nucleotides not matched to a gene: 6. Germline V gene sequence: CDR1 SNHLY, CDR2 FYNNEI. CDR3 residues: CASSDLTLAGGSTDTQYF. In nucleotides, the CDR3 is TGTGCCAGCAGTGATCTTACACTAGCGGGGGGGAGCACAGATACGCAGTATTTT.

At least ten counts were recorded for this clonotype. The DNA of the CDR3 is TGCAGTGCTAGATCCCTAGCGGGAGGGCCGGTAGGACAAGAGACCCAGTACTTC. Protein sequence: CSARSLAGGPVGQETQYF. The V and J genes are TRBV20-1 and TRBJ2-5, with TRBD2 identical over 12 bases. Germline assignment: CDR1 DFQATT and CDR2 SNEGSKA (reference sequence). V lost 2 bases and J lost 2; bases outside the gene matches: 12. The CDR3 runs 18 residues.

The chain recombines TRBV28 with TRBJ2-3; D tentatively reads TRBD1 or TRBD2 (5 bases each). In germline, CDR1 is MDHEN, CDR2 SYDVKM. Trimming pared 3 bases from V and 4 bases from J, leaving 23 bases between. There are 18 residues in the CDR3. CDR3 in amino acids: CASSFPPRQSRDPDTQYF. The DNA for the CDR3 is TGTGCCAGCAGTTTCCCCCCCCGCCAAAGCAGGGACCCAGATACGCAGTATTTT. Together with reference TRBV28 and TRBJ2-3, the CDR3 gives the full variable domain: DVKVTQSSRYLVKRTGEKVFLECVQDMDHENMFWYRQDPGLGLRLIYFSYDVKMKEKGDIPEGYSVSREKKERFSLILESASTNQTSMYLCASSFPPRQSRDPDTQYFGPGTRLTVL.

This clonotype was observed at least ten times. This rearrangement joins TRBV28 to TRBJ1-2; the match to TRBD1 covers 7 bases. Germline CDR1 reads MDHEN; CDR2 reads SYDVKM. J gave up 4 bases and V 3 bases, and 5 bases lay outside the gene matches. The CDR3 covers 14 residues. The CDR3 loop is CASSFSAGGYGYTF. CDR3 coding DNA: TGTGCCAGCAGTTTTTCAGCAGGGGGCTATGGCTACACCTTC.

This clonotype was detected many times. This chain links TRBV4-1 with TRBJ1-2; D unresolved. The CDR3 is 13 residues long. CDR1 MGHRA and CDR2 YSYEKL come from the germline V gene. V was trimmed by 1 base and J by 4 bases, leaving 7 bases between them. The CDR3 sequence is CASSQAGVYGYTF. The DNA of the CDR3 is TGCGCCAGCAGCCAAGCTGGAGTCTATGGCTACACCTTC.

V gene TRBV6-2 or TRBV6-3 combines with J gene TRBJ2-3; 9 nucleotides line up with TRBD2. The CDR3 is 16 residues long. The V gene's germline CDR1 is MNHEY and CDR2 SVGEGT. V lost 5 bases and J lost 1; bases outside the gene matches: 7. CDR3 sequence reads: CASSIRRGGRTDTQYF. For the CDR3, the DNA is TGTGCCAGCAGTATACGGCGGGGGGGCCGCACAGATACGCAGTATTTT.

This clonotype was counted many times. This chain connects TRBV20-1 to TRBJ2-1; the D gene could be TRBD1 or TRBD2 (5 bases each). Trimming took 0 bases from V and 5 from J, leaving 20 bases between them. The CDR3 runs 17 residues. CDR1 is DFQATT, CDR2 SNEGSKA, per germline (reference sequence). CDR3 in amino acids: CSARDRGRVNPHNEQFF. In nucleotides, the CDR3 is TGCAGTGCTAGAGATCGGGGCAGGGTTAACCCCCACAATGAGCAGTTCTTC.

The chain employs TRBV29-1 and TRBJ1-2; 7 bases agree with TRBD1. The junction had 6 bases not matched to a gene; V was cut back by 1 base and J by 4 bases. The CDR3 has 14 residues. Germline lookup yields CDR1 SQVTM and CDR2 ANQGSEA. CDR3 nucleotides: TGCAGCGTTGAAGGGACAGGCCCCGTCTATGGCTACACCTTC. Translated, it gives CSVEGTGPVYGYTF.

This clonotype was observed many times. V usage is TRBV7-9 and J usage is TRBJ2-3; the D call may be TRBD1 or TRBD2 (5 bases each). Per germline, CDR1 SEHNR and CDR2 FQNEAQ (reference sequence). The V end lost 2 bases, the J end lost 3 bases, and 12 bases lay between the germline ends. This CDR3 contains 15 residues. In DNA, the CDR3 is TGTGCCAGCAGCTTATTGGGTTGGGGGACAGATACGCAGTATTTT. It codes for CASSLLGWGTDTQYF.

The chain combines TRBV12-3 or TRBV12-4 with TRBJ2-5; the D gene is possibly TRBD1 (7 bases). The CDR3 loop spans 15 amino acids. The germline V and J ends were trimmed by 8 bases and 5 bases, with 21 bases remaining between them. The CDR3 reads CASSLPGGGAETQYF. CDR3 sequence (DNA): TGTGCCAGCTCACTACCAGGAGGGGGCGCGGAGACCCAGTACTTC.

This clonotype was counted ten times or more. The chain is built from TRBV2 and TRBJ2-2; 10 positions match TRBD2. CDR3 length equals 16 residues. The J segment lost 8 bases and the V segment lost 4 bases, leaving 10 bases of the junction unmatched. Germline CDR1 and CDR2: SNHLY and FYNNEI. The CDR3 protein is CASSVEAGGPGGELFF. The CDR3 DNA sequence: TGTGCCAGCAGTGTAGAAGCGGGAGGGCCCGGAGGGGAGCTGTTTTTT.

This clonotype showed up many times. The chain combines TRBV10-3 with TRBJ1-4; D unresolved. This CDR3 comprises 14 residues. Germline CDR1 ENHRY, CDR2 SYGVKD. V dropped 6 bases and J dropped 0 bases, with 8 bases sitting between them. The CDR3: CAISPSATNEKLFF. CDR3 bases: TGTGCCATCAGCCCATCTGCAACTAATGAAAAACTGTTTTTT.

This clonotype was counted at least ten times. The chain has TRBV3-1 and TRBJ1-3; D not certain. CDR1 and CDR2 (germline): LGHDT, YNNKEL (reference sequence). The CDR3 runs 15 residues. Deletions cut 4 bases from V and 0 bases from J, with 10 bases between. CDR3 sequence reads: CASSPMGNSGNTIYF. CDR3 coding DNA: TGTGCCAGCAGCCCTATGGGTAACTCTGGAAACACCATATATTTT.

The sample holds a few counts of this clonotype. The rearrangement uses TRBV6-1 and TRBJ2-7; 7 nucleotides line up with TRBD2. The germline CDR1 and CDR2 sequences are MNHNS and SASEGT. The CDR3 runs to 15 residues. J was trimmed by 5 bases and V by 4 bases; bases with no gene match: 11. The CDR3 region has the DNA TGTGCCAGCAGTGGAGGGAGGGCAGGGAGGGACGAGCAGTACTTC. Amino acids: CASSGGRAGRDEQYF.

In its sample, this clonotype was seen many times. Here the CDR3 DNA reads TGTGCCAGCAGTTTTGGGGGCTCTGGAAACACCATATATTTT. Its translation: CASSFGGSGNTIYF. The V and J genes are TRBV12-3 or TRBV12-4 and TRBJ1-3; possible D gene TRBD1, 5 bases. Trimming took 3 bases from V and 0 from J, leaving 6 bases between them. The CDR3 spans 14 residues.